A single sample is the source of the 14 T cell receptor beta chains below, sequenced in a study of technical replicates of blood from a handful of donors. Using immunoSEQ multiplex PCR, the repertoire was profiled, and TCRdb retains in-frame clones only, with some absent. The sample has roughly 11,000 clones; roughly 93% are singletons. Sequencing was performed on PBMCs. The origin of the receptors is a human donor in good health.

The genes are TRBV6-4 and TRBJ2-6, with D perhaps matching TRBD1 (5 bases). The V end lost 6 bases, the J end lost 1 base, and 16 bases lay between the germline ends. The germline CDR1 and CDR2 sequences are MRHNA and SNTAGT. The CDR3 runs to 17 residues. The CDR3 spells CASSRDSVASGANVLTF. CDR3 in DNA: TGTGCCAGCAGCCGCGACAGCGTCGCTTCTGGGGCCAACGTCCTGACTTTC.

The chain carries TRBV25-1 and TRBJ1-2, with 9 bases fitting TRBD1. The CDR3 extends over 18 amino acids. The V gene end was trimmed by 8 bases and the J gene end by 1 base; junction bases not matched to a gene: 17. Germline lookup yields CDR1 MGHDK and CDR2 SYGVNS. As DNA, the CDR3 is TGTGCCAGCCGTTTAGTAACTCCTTACAGGGGGCTTAACTATGGCTACACCTTC. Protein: CASRLVTPYRGLNYGYTF.

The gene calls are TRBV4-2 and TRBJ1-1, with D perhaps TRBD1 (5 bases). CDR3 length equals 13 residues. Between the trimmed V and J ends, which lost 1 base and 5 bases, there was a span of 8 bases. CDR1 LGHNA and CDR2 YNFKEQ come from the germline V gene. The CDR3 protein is CASSQVRGTEAFF. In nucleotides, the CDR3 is TGTGCCAGCAGCCAAGTAAGGGGAACTGAAGCTTTCTTT.

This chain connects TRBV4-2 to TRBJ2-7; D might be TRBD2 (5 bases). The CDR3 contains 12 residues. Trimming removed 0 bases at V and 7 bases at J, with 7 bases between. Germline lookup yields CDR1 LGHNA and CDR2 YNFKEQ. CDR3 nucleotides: TGTGCCAGCAGCCAAGATCGGAGGGAGCAGTACTTC. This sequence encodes CASSQDRREQYF.

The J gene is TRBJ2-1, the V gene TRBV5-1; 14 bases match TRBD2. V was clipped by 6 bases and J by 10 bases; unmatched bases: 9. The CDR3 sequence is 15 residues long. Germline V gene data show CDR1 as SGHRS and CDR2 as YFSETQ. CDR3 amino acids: CASTPGLAGEQEQFF. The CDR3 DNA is TGCGCCAGCACCCCGGGACTAGCGGGAGAACAAGAGCAGTTCTTC.

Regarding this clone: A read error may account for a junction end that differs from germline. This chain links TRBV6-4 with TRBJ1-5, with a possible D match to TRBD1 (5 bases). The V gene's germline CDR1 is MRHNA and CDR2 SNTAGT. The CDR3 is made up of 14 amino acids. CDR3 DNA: TGTGCCAGCAGCGACTTAGGGGGCAATCAGCCCCAGCATTTT. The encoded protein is CASSDLGGNQPQHF.

In nucleotides, the CDR3 is TGTGCCTGGACTCGAGCGGGATATGAGCAGTTCTTC. It encodes CAWTRAGYEQFF. J is TRBJ2-1 and V is TRBV30; 7 bases map to TRBD2. Germline V gene lookup returns CDR1 GTSNPN and CDR2 SVGIG (reference sequence). Losses at the gene ends were 4 bases for V and 8 bases for J; bases not matched to a gene: 5. CDR3 size: 12 residues.

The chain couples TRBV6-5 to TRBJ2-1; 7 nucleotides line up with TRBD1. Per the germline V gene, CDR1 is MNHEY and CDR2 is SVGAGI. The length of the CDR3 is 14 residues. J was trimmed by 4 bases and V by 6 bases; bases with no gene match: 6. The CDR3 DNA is TGTGCCAGCAGGGGACGGACAGGTTACAATGAGCAGTTCTTC. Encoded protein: CASRGRTGYNEQFF.

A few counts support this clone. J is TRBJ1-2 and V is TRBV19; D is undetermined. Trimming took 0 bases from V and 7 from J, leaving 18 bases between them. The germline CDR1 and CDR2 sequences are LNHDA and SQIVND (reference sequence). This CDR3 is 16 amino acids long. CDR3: CASSIDFGQFYGGYTF. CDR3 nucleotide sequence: TGTGCCAGTAGTATAGATTTTGGGCAGTTCTACGGTGGCTACACCTTC.

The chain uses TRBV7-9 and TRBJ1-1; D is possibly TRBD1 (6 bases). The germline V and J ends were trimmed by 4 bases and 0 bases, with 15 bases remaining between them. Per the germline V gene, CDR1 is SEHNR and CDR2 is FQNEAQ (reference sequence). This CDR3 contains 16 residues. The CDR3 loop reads CASSSEAGTLNTEAFF. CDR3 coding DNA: TGTGCCAGCAGCTCGGAGGCCGGGACACTGAACACTGAAGCTTTCTTT. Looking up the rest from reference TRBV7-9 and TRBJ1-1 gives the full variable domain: DTGVSQNPRHKITKRGQNVTFRCDPISEHNRLYWYRQTLGQGPEFLTYFQNEAQLEKSRLLSDRFSAERPKGSFSTLEIQRTEQGDSAMYLCASSSEAGTLNTEAFFGQGTRLTVV.

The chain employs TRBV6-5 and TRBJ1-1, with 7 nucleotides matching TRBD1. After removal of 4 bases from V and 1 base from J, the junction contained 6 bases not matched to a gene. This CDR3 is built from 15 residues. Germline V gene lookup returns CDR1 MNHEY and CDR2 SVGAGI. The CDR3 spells CASSFIRGANTEAFF. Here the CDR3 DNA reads TGTGCCAGCAGTTTTATCAGGGGGGCGAACACTGAAGCTTTCTTT.

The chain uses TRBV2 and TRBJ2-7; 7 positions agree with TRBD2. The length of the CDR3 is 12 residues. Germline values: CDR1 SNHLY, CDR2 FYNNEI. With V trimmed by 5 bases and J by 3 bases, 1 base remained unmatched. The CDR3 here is CASSSSGYEQYF. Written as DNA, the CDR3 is TGTGCCAGCAGTTCTAGCGGCTACGAGCAGTACTTC.

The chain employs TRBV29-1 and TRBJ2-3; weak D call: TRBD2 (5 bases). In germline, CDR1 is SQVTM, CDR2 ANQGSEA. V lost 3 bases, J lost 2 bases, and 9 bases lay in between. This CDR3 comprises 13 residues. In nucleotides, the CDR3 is TGCAGCGTTGAGCGGAGGCTCACAGATACGCAGTATTTT. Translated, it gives CSVERRLTDTQYF.

This CDR3 is CASSGGTSGSTGTDTQYF. The CDR3 DNA follows: TGTGCCAGCAGCGGGGGGACTAGCGGGAGCACAGGGACAGATACGCAGTATTTT. The chain links TRBV9 to TRBJ2-3; 14 bases are a match to TRBD2. This CDR3 is built from 18 residues. The V segment lost 3 bases and the J segment 3 bases; nucleotides outside the gene matches: 9. CDR1 is SGDLS and CDR2 is YYNGEE in the germline V gene.